These 27 T cell receptor beta chains share one sample of origin, sequenced in a study of OX40 agonist ivuxolimab in advanced cancers. The table came from immunoSEQ multiplex PCR; TCRdb's copy has only in-frame clones and leaves some out. The data contain about 60,000 clones, about 85% of them singletons. The specimen was CD4+ or CD8+ T cells sorted from blood, collected in a trial of the OX40 agonist ivuxolimab. Receptors originate from an adult with an advanced solid tumor such as melanoma, head and neck, liver or kidney cancer.

The chain uses TRBV7-6 and TRBJ2-5; 12 positions match TRBD2. CDR1 and CDR2 from the germline V gene are SGHVS and FNYEAQ. The V gene end was trimmed by 5 bases and the J gene end by 0 bases; junction bases not matched to a gene: 13. The CDR3 has 19 residues. The CDR3 spells CASSPAPSGGAWYQETQYF. The CDR3 region has the DNA TGTGCCAGCAGCCCAGCCCCTAGCGGGGGGGCTTGGTACCAAGAGACCCAGTACTTC.

This clone has only a few counts. The chain couples TRBV20-1 to TRBJ2-7, with D unclear. The CDR3 has 11 amino acids. Germline V lookup: CDR1 DFQATT, CDR2 SNEGSKA (reference sequence). V was clipped by 0 bases and J by 3 bases, with 3 bases between them. The CDR3 is CSARDSYEQYF. DNA of the CDR3: TGCAGTGCTAGAGACAGCTACGAGCAGTACTTC.

Note on this clone: The same CDR3 arises from other DNA sequences in this sample as well. V is TRBV10-3 and J is TRBJ2-1; perhaps TRBD1 as D (6 bases). This CDR3 is 14 amino acids long. In germline, CDR1 is ENHRY, CDR2 SYGVKD. V gave up 6 bases and J gave up 3 bases, with 12 bases separating them. CDR3: CAISPGQNYNEQFF. The CDR3 DNA is TGTGCCATCAGCCCGGGACAAAACTACAATGAGCAGTTCTTC.

V gene TRBV7-2 combines with J gene TRBJ2-5, with 9 bases fitting TRBD2. The CDR3 is 12 residues long. J was trimmed by 6 bases and V by 6 bases; bases with no gene match: 2. Germline CDR1 SGHTA, CDR2 FQGNSA. The CDR3 DNA sequence: TGTGCCAGCAGAAGCGGGGGGAAGACCCAGTACTTC. Translation gives CASRSGGKTQYF.

CDR3 coding DNA: TGTGCCTGGAGCTTAGACAGGGTCGGTGGCTACACCTTC. This encodes CAWSLDRVGGYTF. The chain carries TRBV30 and TRBJ1-2; the match to TRBD1 covers 7 bases. The CDR3 spans 13 residues. The junction had 8 bases not matched to a gene; V was cut back by 3 bases and J by 7 bases. The germline V gene encodes CDR1 GTSNPN and CDR2 SVGIG (reference sequence).

The chain recombines TRBV6-5 with TRBJ2-5; unclear D gene. Germline CDR1 reads MNHEY; CDR2 reads SVGAGI. The CDR3 extends over 14 amino acids. The V end lost 5 bases, the J end lost 1 base, and 11 bases lay between the germline ends. In nucleotides, the CDR3 is TGTGCCAGCAGTCCGGGCAACCTCCAAGAGACCCAGTACTTC. It encodes CASSPGNLQETQYF.

The chain combines TRBV7-3 with TRBJ2-1, with TRBD2 matching 12 bases. This CDR3 region has 16 residues. The V gene's germline CDR1 is SGHTA and CDR2 FQGTGA. The V and J ends lost 5 bases and 7 bases, in that order; junction bases with no gene match: 9. CDR3 DNA: TGTGCCAGCAGCCCTTGGACTAGCGGGACTCCGAATGAGCAGTTCTTC. This sequence encodes CASSPWTSGTPNEQFF.

The chain joins TRBV4-1 to TRBJ2-7; 11 bases agree with TRBD2. The CDR3 extends over 19 amino acids. The V and J ends lost 3 bases and 2 bases, in that order; junction bases with no gene match: 15. Germline loops: CDR1 MGHRA, CDR2 YSYEKL. The CDR3 sequence: CASSQGLGASGGHTYEQYF. The DNA for the CDR3 is TGCGCCAGCAGCCAGGGTTTAGGGGCTAGCGGGGGGCATACCTACGAGCAGTACTTC.

This clone was counted a single time. The chain combines TRBV27 with TRBJ2-7; a weak D match, TRBD2 (5 bases). The CDR3 spans 14 residues. Between the trimmed V and J ends, which lost 3 bases and 3 bases, there was a span of 12 bases. The germline gives CDR1 MNHEY, CDR2 SMNVEV (reference sequence). CDR3 nucleotide sequence: TGTGCCAGCAGTTTTACCGGGGTTAGCTACGAGCAGTACTTC. Translation gives CASSFTGVSYEQYF.

The gene calls are TRBV5-1 and TRBJ2-5; D uncertain. There are 13 residues in the CDR3. Trimming left V 0 bases short and J 5 bases short, with 8 bases between. From germline, CDR1 is SGHRS and CDR2 YFSETQ. The CDR3 DNA is TGCGCCAGCAGCTTGGGAGGCGCGGAGACCCAGTACTTC. It encodes CASSLGGAETQYF.

The V gene is TRBV5-4, the J gene TRBJ1-3; 7 bases match TRBD1. V shed 2 bases and J 8 bases; nucleotides not matched to a gene: 13. CDR3 size: 16 residues. Germline assignment: CDR1 SGHNT and CDR2 YYREEE (reference sequence). For the CDR3, the DNA is TGTGCCAGCAGCTTTGGCTCCAACAGGGGAGGGGACACCATATATTTT. This sequence encodes CASSFGSNRGGDTIYF.

The chain carries TRBV4-1 and TRBJ2-2; 12 positions agree with TRBD2. This CDR3 contains 18 residues. The germline gives CDR1 MGHRA, CDR2 YSYEKL. J lost 5 bases, V lost 1 base, and 8 bases had no gene match. CDR3 residues: CASSQARLAGDFTGELFF. The CDR3 DNA is TGCGCCAGCAGCCAAGCTAGACTAGCGGGAGATTTTACCGGGGAGCTGTTTTTT.

The J gene is TRBJ2-3, the V gene TRBV19, with D perhaps given as TRBD1 or TRBD2 (5 bases each). The V end was cut by 6 bases, the J end by 2 bases, with 12 bases between. The germline V gene encodes CDR1 LNHDA and CDR2 SQIVND (reference sequence). The CDR3 consists of 14 residues. In DNA, the CDR3 is TGTGCCAGTAGGAGGGACGGGTCCACAGATACGCAGTATTTT. This translates into CASRRDGSTDTQYF.

The V gene is TRBV19, the J gene TRBJ1-6; no clear D gene. The CDR3 runs 14 residues. Looked up from germline, CDR1 is LNHDA and CDR2 is SQIVND (reference sequence). The V end lost 6 bases, the J end lost 8 bases, and 14 bases lay between the germline ends. The CDR3 coding sequence is TGTGCCAGTAGACGGGCGGACGAGTATTCACCCCTCCACTTT. Translated: CASRRADEYSPLHF.

The chain employs TRBV29-1 and TRBJ1-1; a weak D match, TRBD1 (5 bases). In germline, CDR1 is SQVTM, CDR2 ANQGSEA. This CDR3 region has 12 residues. Trimming removed 8 bases from V and 1 base from J, with 11 bases in between. This CDR3 is CSSRRGNTEAFF. CDR3 coding DNA: TGCAGCTCCCGTAGGGGGAACACTGAAGCTTTCTTT.

The V call is TRBV5-1, the J call TRBJ2-7; D is perhaps TRBD1 or TRBD2 (5 bases each). The CDR3 sequence is 12 residues long. CDR1 and CDR2 (germline): SGHRS, YFSETQ. V was clipped by 5 bases and J by 5 bases, with 11 bases between them. CDR3 in amino acids: CASRGPVHEQYF. CDR3 in DNA: TGCGCCAGCAGGGGACCCGTTCACGAGCAGTACTTC.

This chain joins TRBV6-5 and TRBJ2-7; 9 nucleotides match TRBD1. Losses at the gene ends were 2 bases for V and 0 bases for J; bases not matched to a gene: 5. CDR1 and CDR2 from the germline V gene are MNHEY and SVGAGI. The CDR3 is made up of 16 amino acids. CDR3 residues: CASSYLGQGSSYEQYF. The DNA for the CDR3 is TGTGCCAGCAGTTACCTTGGACAGGGGAGCTCCTACGAGCAGTACTTC.

This rearrangement joins TRBV2 to TRBJ2-7, with D possibly matching TRBD1 (6 bases). V shed 7 bases and J shed 3 bases, with 13 bases lying between them. Germline V CDR1 and CDR2: SNHLY, FYNNEI. The CDR3 has 13 residues. CDR3 nucleotides: TGTGCCAGCAATGGGGTAGGGGGCTACGAGCAGTACTTC. Its protein product is CASNGVGGYEQYF. Looking up the rest from reference TRBV2 and TRBJ2-7 gives the full variable domain: EPEVTQTPSHQVTQMGQEVILRCVPISNHLYFYWYRQILGQKVEFLVSFYNNEISEKSEIFDDQFSVERPDGSNFTLKIRSTKLEDSAMYFCASNGVGGYEQYFGPGTRLTVT.

This chain uses TRBV6-1 with TRBJ2-3; D gene unclear. V dropped 6 bases and J dropped 4 bases, with 8 bases sitting between them. From germline, CDR1 is MNHNS and CDR2 SASEGT. The CDR3 sequence is 12 residues long. As DNA, the CDR3 is TGTGCCAGCAGGACACCCCCAGATACGCAGTATTTT. Encoded protein: CASRTPPDTQYF.

A single count supports this clone. The genes are TRBV29-1 and TRBJ1-2; 10 positions match TRBD1. The CDR3 extends over 14 amino acids. Trimming at V came to 7 bases and at J to 6 bases, leaving 11 bases not matched to a gene. Germline V lookup: CDR1 SQVTM, CDR2 ANQGSEA. The CDR3 bases are TGCAGCGCTGGAGGGGGACAGGGGAAGGATGGCTACACCTTC. Protein: CSAGGGQGKDGYTF.

This sequence joins TRBV30 and TRBJ1-1; D is unclear. Germline CDR1 is GTSNPN and CDR2 is SVGIG (reference sequence). V shed 2 bases and J shed 0 bases, with 4 bases lying between them. The CDR3 is 12 residues long. CDR3: CAWSPMNTEAFF. CDR3 nucleotides: TGTGCCTGGAGTCCGATGAACACTGAAGCTTTCTTT.

V is TRBV6-1 and J is TRBJ2-3, with TRBD2 matching over 8 bases. V lost 4 bases and J lost 6; bases outside the gene matches: 9. CDR1 is MNHNS, CDR2 SASEGT, per germline. The CDR3 loop spans 15 amino acids. The chain's CDR3 is CASSVVGLASDTQYF. The CDR3 coding sequence is TGTGCCAGCAGTGTCGTAGGACTAGCATCCGATACGCAGTATTTT.

V usage is TRBV5-1 and J usage is TRBJ2-3, with 14 bases matching TRBD2. With 5 bases clipped from V and 3 bases from J, the junction kept 5 bases outside the gene matches. The CDR3 covers 16 residues. The germline CDR1 and CDR2 sequences are SGHRS and YFSETQ. The CDR3 sequence is CASSGGTSGRTDTQYF. The CDR3 coding sequence is TGCGCCAGCAGTGGTGGGACTAGCGGGAGAACAGATACGCAGTATTTT.

The rearrangement links TRBV6-6 to TRBJ1-1; D gene uncertain. This CDR3 comprises 15 residues. The V end was cut by 8 bases, the J end by 2 bases, with 18 bases between. CDR1 and CDR2 (germline): MNHNY, SVGAGI (reference sequence). The CDR3 nucleotides read TGTGCCAGCGCGGAGATAGGATCAGGAAACACTGAAGCTTTCTTT. Its translation: CASAEIGSGNTEAFF.

V is TRBV11-3 and J is TRBJ2-2; the D gene is possibly TRBD1 (6 bases). The germline V and J ends were trimmed by 3 bases and 2 bases, with 16 bases remaining between them. The CDR3 consists of 17 residues. Germline CDR1 is SGHNT and CDR2 is YENEEA. The CDR3 sequence: CASSFGPPDSNTGELFF. The CDR3 DNA sequence: TGTGCCAGCAGCTTCGGTCCCCCGGACAGTAACACCGGGGAGCTGTTTTTT.

The CDR3 DNA follows: TGTGCCAGCAGAGCCCGGGACAGGAGCACAGATACGCAGTATTTT. It is translated as CASRARDRSTDTQYF. The rearrangement joins TRBV6-5 to TRBJ2-3, with 8 bases that match TRBD1. Germline assignment: CDR1 MNHEY and CDR2 SVGAGI. The CDR3 covers 15 residues. The ends lost 6 bases at V and 0 bases at J; junction bases unmatched: 5.

DNA of the CDR3: TGTGCCAGCAGCCCCCGATGGGCCACACAAGATACGCAGTATTTT. Encoded protein: CASSPRWATQDTQYF. This chain uses TRBV7-2 with TRBJ2-3; D unclear. CDR3 length: 15 residues. The germline V gene encodes CDR1 SGHTA and CDR2 FQGNSA. The ends were cut back, 5 bases at V and 5 bases at J, with 17 bases in the middle.